These T cell receptor beta chains were read from a single sample in a study of beta chain features in type 1 diabetes. Clones were sequenced by immunoSEQ multiplex PCR, and TCRdb holds only the in-frame ones, with some missing. The repertoire holds 900,000 or so clones, roughly 17% seen once, with 0.02% to 0.03% in the top ten. Sequenced: naive CD4+ T cells from blood. The source is a woman between 18 and 29 years old in good health. The CDR3 runs from the conserved cysteine through the conserved F or W. The size field is filled for only some rows; it gives once, few, many or a size class.

TRBJ1-1 | TRBV19 | few | CASSIGRADEAFF
TRBJ2-5 | TRBV7-9 | few | CASRSDRSGETQYF
TRBJ1-5 | TRBV15 | few | CATSRGWTDSNQPQHF
TRBJ1-2 | TRBV6-1 | - | CASSRQRDNLGGYTF
TRBJ1-1 | TRBV28 | - | CASRRGAGNTEAFF
TRBJ2-6 | TRBV5-4 | - | CASSLPPPGANVLTF
TRBJ2-1 | TRBV6-5 | few | CASSQTGNEQFF
TRBJ2-7 | TRBV19 | few | CASSPTSAHEQYF
TRBJ2-3 | TRBV11-3 | - | CASSPWGTSTDTQYF
TRBJ2-6 | TRBV28 | few | CASSLWTDLKSSGANVLTF
TRBJ2-7 | TRBV28 | few | CASKGGTEPYEQYF
TRBJ2-3 | TRBV6-5 | - | CASSYDRTFTDTQYF
TRBJ1-1 | TRBV7-9 | few | CASSLVGGGNTEAFF
TRBJ1-1 | TRBV29-1 | few | CSVDRNRATEAFF
TRBJ1-1 | TRBV10-1 | - | CASSLSTKAEAFF
TRBJ1-2 | TRBV29-1 | - | CSVGHTSNYGYTF
TRBJ1-1 | TRBV28 | - | CASSLGRGPVAFF
TRBJ2-7 | TRBV5-4 | - | CASSREGLRSYEQYF
TRBJ2-1 | TRBV18 | few | CASSPPGTPYNEQFF
TRBJ1-5 | TRBV29-1 | - | CSVKPSNQPQHF
TRBJ1-2 | TRBV7-9 | - | CASSSPQGFYGYTF
TRBJ2-1 | TRBV11-2 | - | CASSHGPNEQFF
TRBJ1-1 | TRBV7-9 | - | CASSLLQDTEAFF
TRBJ2-5 | TRBV7-8 | - | CASTLNSYQETQYF
TRBJ1-5 | TRBV10-3 | few | CAMSRDLNQPQHF
TRBJ1-1 | TRBV18 | few | CASSRLVLASNTEAFF
TRBJ1-1 | TRBV19 | few | CASSDRGVRTEAFF
TRBJ2-2 | TRBV9 | - | CASGTPPNTGELFF
TRBJ2-1 | TRBV7-2 | - | CASSGGGFVSGSYYNEQFF
TRBJ2-1 | TRBV6-6 | - | CASSSRSGTGINEQFF
TRBJ2-6 | TRBV18 | - | CASSLGQRPGANVLTF
TRBJ2-1 | TRBV2 | few | CASSAVSGRRNEQFF
TRBJ2-1 | TRBV28 | few | CASSFRDRGYNEQFF
TRBJ2-6 | TRBV28 | - | CASTPSGAGANVLTF
TRBJ2-2 | TRBV7-2 | few | CASSFGGVYTGELFF
TRBJ2-5 | TRBV25-1 | - | CASSEYYGRTETQYF
TRBJ2-7 | TRBV7-9 | - | CASSKGGTYSEQYF
TRBJ1-1 | TRBV7-2 | - | CASSSQGSSEAFF
TRBJ1-2 | TRBV2 | - | CASSWQDYGYTF
TRBJ1-2 | TRBV29-1 | - | CSVAGQNYGYTF
TRBJ2-1 | TRBV7-2 | - | CASSLRLAGEGGSYNEQFF
TRBJ1-2 | TRBV27 | - | CASSLADRGRGLTF
TRBJ2-2 | TRBV18 | few | CASSPPQGPSGGELFF
TRBJ2-3 | TRBV7-9 | few | CASSPSGRGDTQYF
TRBJ2-5 | TRBV7-6 | few | CASSSSSGNGGETQYF
TRBJ2-1 | TRBV4-3 | few | CASSQAHLAEQFF
TRBJ2-7 | TRBV6-5 | - | CASSYSGTGREQYF
TRBJ2-1 | TRBV11-1 | few | CASSHPGTSGYNEQFF
TRBJ2-7 | TRBV6-5 | - | CASSYQDRDEQYF
TRBJ1-1 | TRBV12-5 | few | CASGLSFGEAFF
TRBJ2-3 | TRBV9 | once | CASSVGVAGPTDTQYF
TRBJ1-1 | TRBV6-1 | - | CASSDLTGGLRNTEAFF
TRBJ2-5 | TRBV4-2 | - | CASSRGGHSGMNQETQYF